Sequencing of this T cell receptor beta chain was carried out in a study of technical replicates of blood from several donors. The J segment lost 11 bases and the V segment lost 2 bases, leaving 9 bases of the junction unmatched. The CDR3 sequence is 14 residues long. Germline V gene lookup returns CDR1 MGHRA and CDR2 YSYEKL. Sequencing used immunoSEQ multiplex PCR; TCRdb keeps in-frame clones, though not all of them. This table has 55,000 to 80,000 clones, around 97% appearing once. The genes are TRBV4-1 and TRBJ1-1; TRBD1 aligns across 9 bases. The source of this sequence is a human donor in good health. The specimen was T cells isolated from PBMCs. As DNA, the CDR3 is TGCGCCAGCAGCCAAAAGACAGGGGGAAGGGGTGCTTTCTTT. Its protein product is CASSQKTGGRGAFF.